Reported below is one T cell receptor beta chain. Its antigen is still unknown. The data were taken from a study of Ad26.COV2.S vaccination and SARS-CoV-2 variants. Study-level findings and limits: Breadth and depth estimates from TCRs may understate total T cell responses.

This CDR3 has 15 residues. The V end lost 1 base, the J end lost 8 bases, and 14 bases lay between the germline ends. Germline V gene data show CDR1 as SGHTA and CDR2 as FQGNSA. Treatment meaning: roughly 20 received Ad26.COV2.S at low or high dose, single or two shots; 5 received placebo; per-sample allocation not given. The study sampled participants on day 63 after the first vaccine or placebo injection. The protocol was immunoSEQ multiplex PCR, while the TCRdb copy is restricted to in-frame clones and leaves out a portion. The sample holds fewer than 600,000 clones, 80% to 90% seen once. The V gene is TRBV7-2, the J gene TRBJ1-4; D uncertain. This sequence originates from a person aged 18-60 years who received the Ad26.COV2.S COVID-19 vaccine or a placebo. The material was peripheral blood, obtained in a trial of Ad26.COV2.S vaccine versus placebo. The CDR3 DNA sequence: TGTGCCAGCAGCTTAGGCCGGATCCAAGGAGAAAAACTGTTTTTT. Translated, it gives CASSLGRIQGEKLFF.